These T cell receptor beta chains were read from a single sample in a study of blood T cell repertoires in COVID-19. The protocol was immunoSEQ multiplex PCR, while the TCRdb copy is restricted to in-frame clones and leaves out a portion. The sample lists nearly 200,000 clones; 80% to 85% were seen once. The sample taken for sequencing was PBMCs or T cells enriched from blood (not recorded which). These receptors all stem from a man aged 40-50 years who had recovered from COVID-19. The CDR3 runs from the conserved cysteine through the conserved F or W. A D gene is named only where the DNA matches it firmly. Clone size is shown for a subset of rows, as once, few, many or a class of expanded clone.

V	size	J	D	CDR3	DNA
TRBV2	once	TRBJ2-2	TRBD2	CASNTAGSNTGELFF	TGTGCCAGCAATACAGCGGGGAGTAACACCGGGGAGCTGTTTTTT
TRBV29-1	NA	TRBJ1-1	TRBD1	CSANRGMNTEAFF	TGCAGCGCCAACAGGGGAATGAACACTGAAGCTTTCTTT
TRBV19	NA	TRBJ1-1	NA	CASSMDRGGTEAFF	TGTGCCAGTAGTATGGACCGGGGGGGGACTGAAGCTTTCTTT
TRBV6-2/TRBV6-3	once	TRBJ1-5	NA	CASSSAHGYRQAYSNQPQHF	TGTGCCAGCAGCTCCGCCCATGGATACCGACAGGCATATAGCAATCAGCCCCAGCATTTT
TRBV5-1	NA	TRBJ1-6	TRBD1	CASSDRQGAGVNSPLHF	TGCGCCAGCAGCGATCGACAGGGGGCTGGTGTTAATTCACCCCTCCACTTT
TRBV6-1	NA	TRBJ2-3	TRBD2	CASSGYRGGGTDTQYF	TGTGCCAGCAGTGGATATCGGGGGGGCGGCACAGATACGCAGTATTTT
TRBV13	NA	TRBJ1-6	TRBD1	CASSLSTGKNSPLHF	TGTGCCAGCAGCTTATCGACAGGGAAAAATTCACCCCTCCACTTT
TRBV28	NA	TRBJ1-5	TRBD1	CASSSLNRGRSNQPQHF	TGTGCCAGCAGTTCCTTAAACAGGGGAAGGAGCAATCAGCCCCAGCATTTT
TRBV2	NA	TRBJ2-3	TRBD1	CASRGTGASTDTQYF	TGTGCCAGCAGGGGGACAGGGGCTAGCACAGATACGCAGTATTTT
TRBV5-1	NA	TRBJ1-1	NA	CASSLGTVNTEAFF	TGCGCCAGCAGCTTGGGGACAGTTAACACTGAAGCTTTCTTT
TRBV19	NA	TRBJ1-1	TRBD1	CASSISNRGTTEAFF	TGTGCCAGTAGTATAAGTAACAGGGGGACCACTGAAGCTTTCTTT
TRBV18	NA	TRBJ2-7	NA	CASSSDWKGEQYF	TGTGCCAGCTCCTCGGACTGGAAGGGCGAGCAGTACTTC
TRBV18	NA	TRBJ2-1	TRBD2	CASSPGLAGGPNEQFF	TGTGCCAGCTCACCGGGCCTAGCGGGGGGGCCTAATGAGCAGTTCTTC
TRBV7-3	NA	TRBJ2-7	NA	CASSLLQGPHEQYF	TGTGCCAGCAGCTTATTACAGGGCCCCCACGAGCAGTACTTC
TRBV6-2/TRBV6-3	NA	TRBJ1-1	NA	CASSYSGQTGYHFF	TGTGCCAGCAGTTACTCGGGCCAGACCGGATACCACTTCTTT
TRBV9	NA	TRBJ1-3	NA	CASSARTTAGNTIYF	TGTGCCAGCAGCGCAAGGACAACTGCTGGAAACACCATATATTTT
TRBV21-1	NA	TRBJ2-7	NA	CASSFPKQGNDEQYF	TGTGCCAGCAGCTTTCCTAAGCAGGGAAACGACGAGCAGTACTTC
TRBV3-1/TRBV3-2	NA	TRBJ2-7	TRBD1	CASSREWDREQYF	TGTGCCAGCAGCCGGGAATGGGACAGGGAGCAGTACTTC
TRBV11-2	few	TRBJ2-7	NA	CASSRTDSSLYEQYF	TGTGCCAGCAGCCGAACCGACAGTTCCCTCTACGAGCAGTACTTC
TRBV4-2	many	TRBJ1-1	NA	CASSHNQGRAFF	TGTGCCAGCAGCCACAATCAGGGAAGAGCTTTCTTT
TRBV5-8	NA	TRBJ1-2	NA	CASSPPLPGDGYTF	TGTGCCAGCAGCCCGCCCCTCCCGGGGGATGGCTACACCTTC
TRBV5-1	NA	TRBJ2-1	TRBD1	CASSEGTGGNEQFF	TGCGCCAGCAGCGAAGGGACAGGGGGCAATGAGCAGTTCTTC
TRBV19	NA	TRBJ1-2	NA	CASSIWRSGGYTF	TGTGCCAGTAGTATATGGAGGTCGGGAGGCTACACCTTC
TRBV29-1	NA	TRBJ2-3	TRBD1	CSVEEFRDRVTDTQYF	TGCAGCGTTGAAGAATTCCGGGACAGGGTGACAGATACGCAGTATTTT
TRBV5-1	NA	TRBJ1-1	NA	CASSTGTGNTEAFF	TGCGCCAGCAGCACAGGGACGGGGAACACTGAAGCTTTCTTT
TRBV3-1/TRBV3-2	NA	TRBJ2-7	NA	CASSQGGGVSEQYF	TGTGCCAGCAGCCAAGGAGGGGGGGTGAGTGAGCAGTACTTC
TRBV7-9	NA	TRBJ2-3	NA	CASSFTVADTQYF	TGTGCCAGCAGCTTCACAGTAGCAGATACGCAGTATTTT
TRBV6-5	NA	TRBJ2-3	TRBD2	CASSYSRRGGTDTQYF	TGTGCCAGCAGTTACTCGAGGCGGGGGGGGACAGATACGCAGTATTTT
TRBV2	NA	TRBJ1-1	NA	CASRLTPWNTEAFF	TGTGCCAGCAGGTTGACACCATGGAACACTGAAGCTTTCTTT
TRBV12-3/TRBV12-4	NA	TRBJ1-2	NA	CASRWGGNYGYTF	TGTGCCAGCAGGTGGGGAGGGAACTATGGCTACACCTTC
TRBV5-1	few	TRBJ2-5	TRBD2	CASTLTLAGTEETQYF	TGCGCCAGCACCCTCACCCTAGCGGGGACCGAAGAGACCCAGTACTTC
TRBV7-9	once	TRBJ2-3	TRBD1	CASLGTVTSTDTQYF	TGTGCCAGCTTAGGGACAGTTACTAGCACAGATACGCAGTATTTT
TRBV5-3	NA	TRBJ2-1	NA	CARSLELLGRACNEQFF	TGTGCCAGAAGCTTGGAGTTGTTGGGCAGGGCTTGCAATGAGCAGTTCTTC
TRBV7-2	few	TRBJ2-3	TRBD2	CASSFSGGAFGYTDTQYF	TGTGCCAGCAGCTTTAGCGGGGGGGCCTTTGGTTACACAGATACGCAGTATTTT
TRBV5-1	NA	TRBJ2-5	TRBD1	CASTLTGSNGGGETQYF	TGCGCCAGCACCTTGACAGGGAGTAACGGTGGTGGAGAGACCCAATACTTC
TRBV28	NA	TRBJ1-3	TRBD1	CASSLWSGTEIFGNTIYF	TGTGCCAGCAGTTTATGGTCCGGGACAGAAATATTTGGAAACACCATATATTTT
TRBV18	NA	TRBJ1-6	TRBD1	CASSPAGGAGSPLHF	TGTGCCAGCTCACCGGCAGGGGGCGCAGGTTCACCCCTCCACTTT